Given below is one TCR beta chain in context. This clone's antigen is unknown. Per-base qualities were not stored, and no clone one base away is much larger. The data derive from a study of blood T cell repertoires in COVID-19 (dated by TCRdb to between 2020 and 2021). At the level of the whole study: Samples from collaborators originated in the United States, Italy and Spain and spanned both the acute and convalescent phases of COVID-19. The prospective study material was composed of cDNA or gDNA derived from T cells, B-cell-depleted T cells, or PBMCs. Subjects who had been exposed to COVID-19, were actively infected with it, or had recovered from it provided the deeply sampled blood TCRbeta repertoires that made up the dataset. The repertoires were made available in a free public database intended to serve as a resource for research on the immune response to SARS-CoV-2. The samples were drawn from two sources: the first 160 participants of the ongoing ImmuneRACE study, and over 1,000 subjects contributed by 6 global collaborators. A de-identified subject ID, COVID-19 status, age in years and sex were almost always included in the sample metadata. Where available, HLA class I and class II types were obtained from metadata supplied by the sample provider rather than from assay-based typing. General findings and caveats noted by the study authors: The quantity of clinical and demographic metadata differed by source and by participant and was supplied without curation.

The germline V gene provides CDR1 SGHRS and CDR2 YFSETQ. The CDR3 covers 14 residues, taking in both the cysteine and the phenylalanine. The retained sequence is limited to the CDR3, 42 bases, with the frame set at the first base. A distance of 11 bases separates the germline ends of V and J, which lose 4 bases and 0 bases respectively. Each collaborating institution followed its own protocols to collect whole blood in K2EDTA tubes. For TCRbeta analysis, collaborators shipped samples in one of three forms: frozen whole blood, isolated PBMCs, or DNA extracted from either of those sample types. TCRbeta CDR3 regions were amplified from genomic DNA by means of the immunoSEQ Assay, a bias-controlled multiplex PCR. The authors' pipeline ran thus. Nucleated cell counts per sample were estimated from amplification of reference gene primers within the assay. To quantify the absolute abundance of each unique TCRbeta CDR3 rearrangement, sequence reads were collapsed and filtered. For each sample, productive Simpson clonality was calculated by taking the square root of Simpson's diversity index across productive rearrangements. TCRdb retrieved this table from immuneACCESS and kept in-frame rearrangements only. Not all clones are present; in checked studies, unresolved V genes account for under half, and no reason is known for the remainder. From that table come the V and J calls and clone size; the DNA was used to work out D and trimming. Counted in this sample were about 68,000 clones; around 86% of them appeared once. The ten largest clonotypes hold about 8.1% of the sample.

The chain is made from TRBV5-1 and TRBJ2-7; no confident D gene assignment can be made. This sequence was found in a man aged 25-45 years with acute or convalescent COVID-19. Sequencing input: peripheral blood. The CDR3 reads as follows: CASSLTVTSYEQYF. Read as DNA, the sequence is TGCGCCAGCAGCCTCACTGTTACCTCCTACGAGCAGTACTTC.